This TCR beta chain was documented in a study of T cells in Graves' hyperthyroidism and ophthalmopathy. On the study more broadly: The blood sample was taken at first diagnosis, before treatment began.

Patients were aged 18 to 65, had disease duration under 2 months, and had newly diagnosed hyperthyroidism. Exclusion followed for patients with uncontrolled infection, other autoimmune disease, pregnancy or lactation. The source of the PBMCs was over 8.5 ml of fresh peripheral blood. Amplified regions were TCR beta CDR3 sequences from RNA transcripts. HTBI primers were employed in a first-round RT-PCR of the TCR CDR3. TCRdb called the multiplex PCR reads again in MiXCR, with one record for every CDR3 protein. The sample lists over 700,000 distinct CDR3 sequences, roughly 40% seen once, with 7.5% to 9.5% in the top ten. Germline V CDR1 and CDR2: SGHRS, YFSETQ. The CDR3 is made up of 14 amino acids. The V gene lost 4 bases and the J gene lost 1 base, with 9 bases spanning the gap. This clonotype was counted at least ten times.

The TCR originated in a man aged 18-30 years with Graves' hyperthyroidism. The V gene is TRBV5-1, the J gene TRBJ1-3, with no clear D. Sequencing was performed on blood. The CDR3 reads CASSIDRSGNTIYF. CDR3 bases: TGCGCCAGCAGCATCGACCGATCTGGAAACACCATATATTTT.